This TCR beta chain appears in the sequencing data of a study of human T cells and chemical hapten exposure. For the study at large: Sensitizing treatment utilized 2% DPC over a roughly 2 cm by roughly 2 cm portion of upper inner arm skin.

Study-wide points: Versus controls, significantly more large CDR3 similarity clusters arose from expanded TCRs.

TCRdb recomputed calls from the RACE reads with MiXCR, one row per CDR3 protein. This sample yields over 300,000 distinct CDR3 sequences, of which more than 4.5% are seen a single time; 2.5% to 3% belongs to the top ten. The time point here: pre-sensitization, week 0. As to treatment: therapeutic diphenylcyclopropenone sensitization with weekly scalp DPC. CDR3 length equals 15 residues. The V end was cut by 4 bases, the J end by 7 bases, with 16 bases between. Germline assignment: CDR1 MNHEY and CDR2 SVGEGT. Note on this clonotype: Its antigen is undetermined.

J is TRBJ1-4 and V is TRBV6-2 or TRBV6-3; D gene ambiguous. The specimen was whole blood, collected in connection with sensitization to the hapten diphenylcyclopropenone (DPC). The clonotype was recovered from a woman between 50 and 59 years old with alopecia areata. Some clones in this sample may be carry-over from other donors' samples. The CDR3 sequence: CASSLPRAGGEKLFF. CDR3 in DNA: TGTGCCAGCAGTTTACCCCGGGCCGGCGGTGAAAAACTGTTTTTT.